These 10 T cell receptor beta chains came from one sample sequenced in a study of beta chain features in type 1 diabetes. Findings of the study overall: A moderate, significant TCRB CDR3 shortening appeared in type 1 diabetes across four CD4+ subsets.

Their antigen targets remain unknown. Since all of the isolated RNA was reverse transcribed, expressed TCRB transcripts were what got sequenced. Using immunoSEQ multiplex PCR, the repertoire was profiled, and TCRdb retains in-frame clones only, with some absent. This sample has nearly 350,000 clones, with approximately 9.7% found just once. The specimen was central memory CD4+ T cells from blood. Receptors were obtained from a man aged 25 to 45 with type 1 diabetes.

This chain links TRBV7-2 with TRBJ2-1; weak D call: TRBD1 (6 bases). The CDR3 has 14 residues. The V gene lost 5 bases and the J gene lost 5 bases, with 13 bases spanning the gap. Germline loops: CDR1 SGHTA, CDR2 FQGNSA. The CDR3 DNA reads as TGTGCCAGCAGCCTCTCCAGGGGAAACAATGAGCAGTTCTTC. Protein: CASSLSRGNNEQFF.

This clone was counted between two and nine times. The rearrangement links TRBV2 to TRBJ1-2; the D gene is possibly TRBD1 (5 bases). From germline, CDR1 is SNHLY and CDR2 FYNNEI. With 5 bases removed from V and 8 bases from J, the gap between germline ends came to 15 bases. CDR3 size: 13 residues. DNA for the CDR3: TGTGCCAGCAGTCGACAGCCGGGGCTGGGCTACACCTTC. It encodes CASSRQPGLGYTF.

This chain connects TRBV25-1 to TRBJ1-1, with D hard to call. CDR3 length: 14 amino acids. Germline V CDR1 and CDR2: MGHDK, SYGVNS. V was pared by 1 base and J by 1 base, with 7 bases between. This CDR3 is CASSESAGNTEAFF. CDR3 nucleotides: TGTGCCAGCAGTGAATCGGCAGGGAACACTGAAGCTTTCTTT.

V gene TRBV21-1 combines with J gene TRBJ1-5. TRBV21-1 is annotated as a pseudogene. CDR3 length: 16 amino acids. CDR3 amino acids: CASSKGRRISNQPQHF. The CDR3 coding sequence is TGTGCCAGCAGCAAAGGGAGGCGGATTAGCAATCAGCCCCAGCATTTT.

This clone was counted at least ten times. V and J are TRBV5-1 and TRBJ2-1; D might be TRBD1 (6 bases). This CDR3 comprises 16 residues. With 0 bases removed from V and 0 bases from J, the gap between germline ends came to 10 bases. Germline assignment: CDR1 SGHRS and CDR2 YFSETQ. In nucleotides, the CDR3 is TGCGCCAGCAGCTTGGCACTAGGGGGCTCCTACAATGAGCAGTTCTTC. It encodes CASSLALGGSYNEQFF.

The rearrangement links TRBV18 to TRBJ2-5; the D is unclear. The V and J ends lost 0 bases and 5 bases respectively, with 10 bases between them. The CDR3 consists of 14 residues. The germline V gene encodes CDR1 KGHSH and CDR2 LQKENI. CDR3 region: CASSPPGLSETQYF. In DNA form, the CDR3 reads TGTGCCAGCTCACCACCGGGCTTAAGTGAGACCCAGTACTTC. Full variable domain (missing parts from reference TRBV18 and TRBJ2-5): NAGVMQNPRHLVRRRGQEARLRCSPMKGHSHVYWYRQLPEEGLKFMVYLQKENIIDESGMPKERFSAEFPKEGPSILRIQQVVRGDSAAYFCASSPPGLSETQYFGPGTRLLVL.

V gene TRBV27 combines with J gene TRBJ2-2, with D unclear. Looked up from germline, CDR1 is MNHEY and CDR2 is SMNVEV (reference sequence). This CDR3 comprises 15 residues. V shed 5 bases and J shed 0 bases, with 10 bases lying between them. The CDR3 coding sequence is TGTGCCAGCAGTAACATCGCGCCGAACACCGGGGAGCTGTTTTTT. Protein sequence: CASSNIAPNTGELFF.

This clone was detected a few times. V gene TRBV7-2 combines with J gene TRBJ2-7; no firm D call. Trimming removed 5 bases from V and 5 bases from J, with 10 bases in between. CDR1 is SGHTA, CDR2 FQGNSA, per germline. The CDR3 totals 12 residues. CDR3 residues: CASSPRRNEQYF. DNA of the CDR3: TGTGCCAGCAGCCCCCGTAGGAACGAGCAGTACTTC.

This clone was counted only a few times. The chain carries TRBV15 and TRBJ2-1, with 7 nucleotides matching TRBD2. Germline CDR1 LNHNV, CDR2 YYDKDF (reference sequence). This CDR3 is built from 16 residues. J lost 9 bases, V lost 0 bases, and 11 bases had no gene match. CDR3 sequence (DNA): TGTGCCACCAGCAGAGATGGGAGGGGCCAGAAGAGTGAGCAGTTCTTC. It yields the protein CATSRDGRGQKSEQFF.

Regarding this clone: Other DNA sequences in this sample translate to the same CDR3. This chain uses TRBV29-1 with TRBJ2-7; 11 bases are a match to TRBD1. This CDR3 has 13 residues. The V and J ends lost 5 bases and 3 bases, in that order; junction bases with no gene match: 3. Germline V gene data show CDR1 as SQVTM and CDR2 as ANQGSEA. The CDR3 loop reads CSVPGTGGYEQYF. In nucleotides, the CDR3 is TGCAGCGTTCCCGGGACAGGGGGCTACGAGCAGTACTTC.